Given below is one T cell receptor beta chain in context. Its antigen remains unidentified. The entry originates in a study of cytotoxic CD8 clonotypes in ibrutinib-treated CLL. Study-wide context: On average, over 80,000 productive rearrangements and 200,000 to 300,000 productive templates per sample.

This CDR3 is built from 19 residues. Germline CDR1 reads KGHSH; CDR2 reads LQKENI. V dropped 6 bases and J dropped 6; count of bases not matched to a gene: 20. Overall study results and limits: At the start, clonality exceeded age-matched healthy donors and followed circulating CD8+ T-cell counts. Progressing and sustained-remission patients had different sampling times.

Data came from immunoSEQ multiplex PCR; TCRdb stores just in-frame clones and leaves some out. The sample lists some 27,000 clones, less than 75% seen once, with around 5% in the top ten. The rearrangement uses TRBV18 and TRBJ2-3; 11 bases fit TRBD2. The sequence was collected from a human donor with chronic lymphocytic leukemia. Here the sequenced sample was PBMCs, taken before ibrutinib treatment. CDR3 bases: TGTGCCAGCTCTCACCAACCCTTTACTAGCGGGGGTATTATCGATACGCAGTATTTT. Protein: CASSHQPFTSGGIIDTQYF.